One and the same sample provided the 32 T cell receptor beta chains below, sequenced in a study of shared clonotypes between healthy human individuals. Clones were sequenced by immunoSEQ multiplex PCR, and TCRdb holds only the in-frame ones, with some missing. The repertoire holds 2 million to 3 million clones, with roughly 93% as singletons. Sequenced input: naive CD4+ T cells from PBMCs. Subset meaning: CD45RA+ positively selected. These receptors were collected from a man between 18 and 29 years old in good health. Some clones in this sample may be carry-over from other donors' samples.

V and J are TRBV19 and TRBJ2-3; 8 nucleotides agree with TRBD2. Germline-derived CDR1 and CDR2 are LNHDA and SQIVND (reference sequence). This CDR3 has 18 residues. V lost 10 bases to trimming and J lost 0 bases; unmatched junction nucleotides: 18. CDR3 sequence reads: CATTSPGTRSASTDTQYF. The CDR3 region has the DNA TGTGCCACTACGAGCCCCGGGACTAGATCCGCTAGCACAGATACGCAGTATTTT.

This chain joins TRBV4-3 and TRBJ2-3; TRBD1 might be the D (6 bases). Germline CDR1 LGHNA, CDR2 YSLEER. The CDR3 has 14 residues. The V gene lost 3 bases and the J gene lost 1 base, with 8 bases spanning the gap. CDR3 DNA sequence: TGCGCCAGCAGCCACCGACAGGGCACAGATACGCAGTATTTT. It is translated as CASSHRQGTDTQYF.

This clone was observed a few times. This chain links TRBV30 with TRBJ1-1; D gene ambiguous. Per the germline V gene, CDR1 is GTSNPN and CDR2 is SVGIG (reference sequence). This CDR3 is 13 amino acids long. V shed 4 bases and J shed 3 bases, with 12 bases lying between them. CDR3 in amino acids: CAWKVVVDTEAFF. The CDR3 nucleotides read TGTGCCTGGAAAGTGGTAGTGGACACTGAAGCTTTCTTT.

The V call is TRBV6-5, the J call TRBJ1-3; D remains unclear. V lost 0 bases to trimming and J lost 0 bases, with 6 bases between them. In germline, CDR1 is MNHEY, CDR2 SVGAGI. The CDR3 contains 15 residues. CDR3 sequence: CASSYSRDSGNTIYF. CDR3 in DNA: TGTGCCAGCAGTTACTCGCGAGACTCTGGAAACACCATATATTTT.

V usage is TRBV7-9 and J usage is TRBJ1-1; D not resolved. The V gene lost 6 bases and the J gene lost 6 bases, with 8 bases spanning the gap. The V gene's germline CDR1 is SEHNR and CDR2 FQNEAQ (reference sequence). There are 11 residues in the CDR3. The CDR3 DNA reads as TGTGCCAGCAGGGCCCACGCTGAAGCTTTCTTT. Protein: CASRAHAEAFF.

As DNA, the CDR3 is TGTGCCAGCAGCCCGGGAGGGCAAGTTGGAAACACCATATATTTT. Its protein product is CASSPGGQVGNTIYF. The rearrangement uses TRBV5-6 and TRBJ1-3; no definite D call. V lost 4 bases to trimming and J lost 3 bases, with 14 bases between them. Germline V gives CDR1 SGHDT, CDR2 YYEEEE. The CDR3 runs 15 residues.

This chain joins TRBV25-1 and TRBJ1-5, with no clear D. Germline assignment: CDR1 MGHDK and CDR2 SYGVNS. This CDR3 spans 14 amino acids. V dropped 3 bases and J dropped 6 bases, with 12 bases sitting between them. The CDR3 DNA is TGTGCCAGCAGTGATTTCAGATCGAGTCAGCCCCAGCATTTT. Protein: CASSDFRSSQPQHF.

V and J are TRBV7-2 and TRBJ2-7, with 9 bases that match TRBD1. This CDR3 spans 15 amino acids. Germline assignment: CDR1 SGHTA and CDR2 FQGNSA. Unmatched junction bases numbered 10, after V lost 5 bases and J lost 5 bases. The CDR3 is CASSQPGQGLDEQYF. The CDR3 bases are TGTGCCAGCAGCCAGCCGGGACAGGGTCTCGACGAGCAGTACTTC.

Concerning this clone itself: The sample has other DNA sequences that encode this CDR3 too. The chain couples TRBV5-1 to TRBJ2-1; 14 nucleotides align to TRBD2. The CDR3 has 15 amino acids. V was pared by 4 bases and J by 6 bases, with 3 bases of the junction left unmatched. Germline assignment: CDR1 SGHRS and CDR2 YFSETQ. DNA of the CDR3: TGCGCCAGCAGCCTGGGACTAGCGGGAGTCAATGAGCAGTTCTTC. It specifies CASSLGLAGVNEQFF.

The V and J genes are TRBV5-1 and TRBJ2-1; 7 bases align to TRBD1. The CDR3 spans 17 residues. Per the germline V gene, CDR1 is SGHRS and CDR2 is YFSETQ. V was clipped by 4 bases and J by 4 bases; unmatched bases: 14. CDR3 region: CASSALGGLGVYNEQFF. For the CDR3, the DNA is TGCGCCAGCAGCGCACTAGGGGGCCTGGGGGTATACAATGAGCAGTTCTTC.

The chain recombines TRBV6-5 with TRBJ2-5; D not resolved. Germline V gene data show CDR1 as MNHEY and CDR2 as SVGAGI. The CDR3 consists of 14 residues. V gave up 4 bases and J gave up 7 bases, with 16 bases separating them. DNA for the CDR3: TGTGCCAGCAGTTCATCCCCCAACTCTCGGACCCAGTACTTC. Its translation is CASSSSPNSRTQYF.

This chain uses TRBV29-1 with TRBJ2-7, with D possibly TRBD1 on 5 matching bases. CDR1 SQVTM and CDR2 ANQGSEA come from the germline V gene. The V and J ends lost 4 bases and 2 bases respectively, with 15 bases between them. The CDR3 extends over 14 amino acids. The CDR3 coding sequence is TGCAGCGTTGTTCCCCTACAGGCAGCCTACGAGCAGTACTTC. Protein: CSVVPLQAAYEQYF.

To note about this clone: Other nucleotide sequences from this sample produce the same CDR3. V is TRBV18 and J is TRBJ2-3; TRBD2 agrees at 8 bases. Losses at the gene ends were 4 bases for V and 1 base for J; bases not matched to a gene: 1. The germline CDR1 and CDR2 sequences are KGHSH and LQKENI. This CDR3 is 14 amino acids long. The DNA for the CDR3 is TGTGCCAGCTCACAGACTAGCGGCACAGATACGCAGTATTTT. Translation gives CASSQTSGTDTQYF.

The CDR3 bases are TGTGCCAGCAGTGAAGGGGTGGGCGGACGCAATCAGCCCCAGCATTTT. It codes for CASSEGVGGRNQPQHF. The chain uses TRBV2 and TRBJ1-5; no clear D gene. From germline, CDR1 is SNHLY and CDR2 FYNNEI. CDR3 length: 16 amino acids. V was clipped by 1 base and J by 2 bases, with 12 bases between them.

V gene TRBV5-4 combines with J gene TRBJ1-5, with unresolved D. The CDR3 is 16 residues long. The germline gives CDR1 SGHNT, CDR2 YYREEE (reference sequence). Trimming took 2 bases from V and 2 from J, leaving 14 bases between them. CDR3: CASSFGPLGGNQPQHF. DNA for the CDR3: TGTGCCAGCAGCTTCGGACCATTGGGTGGCAATCAGCCCCAGCATTTT.

This clone was seen just once. The chain employs TRBV7-3 and TRBJ1-1, with 7 bases matching TRBD1. The V gene end was trimmed by 4 bases and the J gene end by 9 bases; junction bases not matched to a gene: 11. Germline V CDR1 and CDR2: SGHTA, FQGTGA. This CDR3 has 14 residues. CDR3 region: CASSSQGQLMQAFF. The CDR3 nucleotides are TGTGCCAGCAGCTCGCAGGGACAGCTGATGCAAGCTTTCTTT.

The sample holds one count of this clone. This chain links TRBV10-3 with TRBJ2-5, with TRBD1 as a possible D gene (6 bases). The CDR3 loop spans 15 amino acids. Germline V gene sequence: CDR1 ENHRY, CDR2 SYGVKD. V lost 3 bases to trimming and J lost 4 bases, with 15 bases between them. For the CDR3, the DNA is TGTGCCATCAGTGATCCCTCCAGAGGGGGAGAGACCCAGTACTTC. This encodes CAISDPSRGGETQYF.

The rearrangement links TRBV18 to TRBJ1-4, with 9 bases lining up with TRBD1. CDR1 and CDR2 from the germline V gene are KGHSH and LQKENI. Trimming took 5 bases from V and 3 from J; bases not matched to a gene: 4. The CDR3 spans 15 residues. The CDR3 here is CASSTQGAANEKLFF. The CDR3 DNA is TGTGCCAGCTCAACACAGGGGGCAGCTAATGAAAAACTGTTTTTT.

V usage is TRBV5-6 and J usage is TRBJ1-5, with 12 bases aligning to TRBD1. The CDR3 contains 16 residues. V was pared by 4 bases and J by 5 bases, with 7 bases of the junction left unmatched. Germline V gene sequence: CDR1 SGHDT, CDR2 YYEEEE. The CDR3, as DNA: TGTGCCAGCAGCCGGGACAGGGGGCGATGGGATCAGCCCCAGCATTTT. It encodes CASSRDRGRWDQPQHF.

The DNA of the CDR3 is TGTGCCAGCAGTTACTCATATGACCCCACAGATACGCAGTATTTT. This encodes CASSYSYDPTDTQYF. The chain combines TRBV6-5 with TRBJ2-3; D gene unclear. The germline V gene has CDR1 MNHEY and CDR2 SVGAGI. The CDR3 consists of 15 residues. V gave up 0 bases and J gave up 2 bases, with 9 bases separating them.

The rearrangement joins TRBV14 to TRBJ2-5; 12 nucleotides match TRBD2. The V gene's germline CDR1 is SGHDN and CDR2 FVKESK. CDR3 length: 19 amino acids. V lost 5 bases and J lost 3; bases outside the gene matches: 16. The CDR3 reads CASSSPVATSGRAKETQYF. Here the CDR3 DNA reads TGTGCCAGCAGCTCCCCAGTCGCGACTAGCGGGAGAGCTAAAGAGACCCAGTACTTC. Full variable domain (remainder filled in from reference TRBV14 and TRBJ2-5): EAGVTQFPSHSVIEKGQTVTLRCDPISGHDNLYWYRRVMGKEIKFLLHFVKESKQDESGMPNNRFLAERTGGTYSTLKVQPAELEDSGVYFCASSSPVATSGRAKETQYFGPGTRLLVL.

The V and J genes are TRBV29-1 and TRBJ1-5; possibly TRBD1 for D (6 bases). This CDR3 spans 13 amino acids. Trimming took off 0 bases at V and 6 bases at J, with 9 bases between the two ends. Germline assignment: CDR1 SQVTM and CDR2 ANQGSEA. CDR3 sequence: CSVEEVQGQPQHF. The CDR3 coding sequence is TGCAGCGTTGAAGAGGTACAGGGTCAGCCCCAGCATTTT.

This rearrangement joins TRBV28 to TRBJ1-6; D is undetermined. V was cut by 5 bases and J by 10 bases, with 9 bases left in between. CDR3 size: 12 residues. CDR1 and CDR2 (germline): MDHEN, SYDVKM. The CDR3 spells CASSSLPSPLHF. The CDR3 nucleotides read TGTGCCAGCAGTAGCCTCCCCTCACCCCTCCACTTT.

V usage is TRBV6-4 and J usage is TRBJ2-5; D not certain. This CDR3 is 13 amino acids long. Trimming shortened V by 6 bases and J by 3 bases, and 11 bases separated the two germline ends. Germline V lookup: CDR1 MRHNA, CDR2 SNTAGT. CDR3 amino acids: CASSPPGKETQYF. The CDR3 DNA reads as TGTGCCAGCAGCCCCCCGGGCAAAGAGACCCAGTACTTC.

The chain is built from TRBV18 and TRBJ2-5; D gene ambiguous. The CDR3 extends over 13 amino acids. V was cut by 3 bases and J by 2 bases, with 7 bases left in between. Germline V gene sequence: CDR1 KGHSH, CDR2 LQKENI. CDR3 nucleotides: TGTGCCAGCTCACCTGTACAACAAGAGACCCAGTACTTC. It encodes CASSPVQQETQYF. The variable domain in full, completed from reference TRBV18 and TRBJ2-5, reads NAGVMQNPRHLVRRRGQEARLRCSPMKGHSHVYWYRQLPEEGLKFMVYLQKENIIDESGMPKERFSAEFPKEGPSILRIQQVVRGDSAAYFCASSPVQQETQYFGPGTRLLVL.

The chain employs TRBV7-6 and TRBJ2-5, with D possibly matching TRBD2 (6 bases). The CDR3 extends over 14 amino acids. Germline V lookup: CDR1 SGHVS, CDR2 FNYEAQ. The V gene lost 3 bases and the J gene lost 5 bases, with 13 bases spanning the gap. CDR3 in amino acids: CASSFGGELETQYF. CDR3 coding DNA: TGTGCCAGCAGCTTCGGCGGGGAGTTGGAGACCCAGTACTTC.

The chain combines TRBV9 with TRBJ2-5; D may be TRBD2 (7 bases). The CDR3 runs 16 residues. V lost 3 bases and J lost 5, with 20 bases in between. Germline V gives CDR1 SGDLS, CDR2 YYNGEE. CDR3 residues: CASSAYTGRAVETQYF. For the CDR3, the DNA is TGTGCCAGCAGCGCATACACAGGGAGGGCCGTCGAGACCCAGTACTTC. Complete variable domain (other parts from reference TRBV9 and TRBJ2-5): DSGVTQTPKHLITATGQRVTLRCSPRSGDLSVYWYQQSLDQGLQFLIQYYNGEERAKGNILERFSAQQFPDLHSELNLSSLELGDSALYFCASSAYTGRAVETQYFGPGTRLLVL.

The chain uses TRBV7-8 and TRBJ2-2; 11 bases match TRBD2. The CDR3 contains 16 residues. The germline V gene encodes CDR1 SGHVS and CDR2 FQNEAQ. V gave up 0 bases and J gave up 6 bases; unmatched junction bases: 3. The CDR3 region is CASSLAAGLAAGELFF. CDR3 bases: TGTGCCAGCAGCTTAGCGGCGGGACTAGCGGCCGGGGAGCTGTTTTTT.

The chain employs TRBV23-1 and TRBJ1-1, with D tentatively TRBD1 (5 bases). TRBV23-1 is placed among ORFs of uncertain function. The CDR3 loop spans 16 amino acids. The V gene lost 8 bases and the J gene lost 4 bases, with 23 bases spanning the gap. The CDR3 region has the DNA TGCGCCAGCCGACAGAGAAAGGAAGAGTGGGGCACTGAAGCTTTCTTT. It is translated as CASRQRKEEWGTEAFF.

The V gene is TRBV4-3, the J gene TRBJ1-2; D may be TRBD1 (6 bases). The CDR3 consists of 15 residues. The germline V gene encodes CDR1 LGHNA and CDR2 YSLEER. The V end lost 0 bases, the J end lost 8 bases, and 16 bases lay between the germline ends. CDR3 nucleotides: TGCGCCAGCAGCCAAGAGGACGGTTCGGGGGCCGGCTACACCTTC. This encodes CASSQEDGSGAGYTF.

The chain employs TRBV5-1 and TRBJ2-5, with 10 bases identical to TRBD2. The trim removed 0 bases at V and 0 bases at J, leaving 8 bases unmatched. Germline assignment: CDR1 SGHRS and CDR2 YFSETQ. This CDR3 comprises 18 residues. DNA for the CDR3: TGCGCCAGCAGCTTGGAGGCTAGCGGGAGTGTGTACCAAGAGACCCAGTACTTC. It encodes CASSLEASGSVYQETQYF.

The sample holds a few counts of this clone. The chain links TRBV4-1 to TRBJ1-5; 11 nucleotides align to TRBD1. The J segment lost 9 bases and the V segment lost 1 base, leaving 2 bases of the junction unmatched. This CDR3 comprises 14 residues. Germline V gives CDR1 MGHRA, CDR2 YSYEKL. The CDR3 sequence: CASSQVDRGPPQHF. CDR3 sequence (DNA): TGCGCCAGCAGCCAAGTGGACAGGGGGCCGCCCCAGCATTTT.